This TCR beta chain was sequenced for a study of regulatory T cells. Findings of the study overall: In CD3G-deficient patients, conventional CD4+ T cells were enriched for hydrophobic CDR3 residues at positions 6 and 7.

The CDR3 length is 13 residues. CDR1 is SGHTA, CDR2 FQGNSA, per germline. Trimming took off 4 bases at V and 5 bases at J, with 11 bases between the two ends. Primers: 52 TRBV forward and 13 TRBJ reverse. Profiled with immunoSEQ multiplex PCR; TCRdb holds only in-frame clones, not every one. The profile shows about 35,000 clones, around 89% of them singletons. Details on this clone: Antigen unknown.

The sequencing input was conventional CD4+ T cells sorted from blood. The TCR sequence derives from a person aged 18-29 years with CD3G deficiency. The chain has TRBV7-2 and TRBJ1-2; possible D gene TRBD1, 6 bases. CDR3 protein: CASSSTGRYGYTF. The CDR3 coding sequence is TGTGCCAGCAGCTCTACAGGGAGATATGGCTACACCTTC.